This TCR beta chain was sequenced for a study of T cell clusters in autoimmune cytopenias. Findings of the study overall: No experiment has yet validated the function of the T cell clusters defined in silico.

The CDR3 is 16 amino acids. Germline CDR1 and CDR2: SGHTA and FQGNSA. TRB amplification used around 260 ng of peripheral blood genomic DNA. On this clonotype: The antigen is not known.

Multiplex touch-down PCR amplified TRB using TRB-A and TRB-B pools in one tube. After re-calling the multiplex PCR reads, TCRdb lists one entry per CDR3 protein, DNA absent. Its listing shows thousands of distinct CDR3 sequences. The source is a human donor with an autoimmune cytopenia or autoimmune hepatitis (not recorded which). Specimen: peripheral blood. The chain joins TRBV7-2 to TRBJ2-2; no DNA is available, so the TRBD1 call from TCRdb remains unchecked. The CDR3 here is CASSLLSPENTGELFF.